Sequencing of this TCR beta chain was carried out in a study of cytomegalovirus exposure and HLA in healthy donors. This CDR3 is built from 15 residues. The V segment lost 5 bases and the J segment 8 bases; nucleotides outside the gene matches: 10. CDR1 is MGHRA and CDR2 is YSYEKL in the germline V gene. Data came from immunoSEQ multiplex PCR; TCRdb stores just in-frame clones and leaves some out. Here the sample spans fewer than 120,000 clones, roughly 90% being singletons. Sequences were obtained from PBMCs. The chain recombines TRBV4-1 with TRBJ1-4, with 8 bases matching TRBD1. The receptor was isolated from a woman aged 30 to 39 in good health and CMV-seropositive. The CDR3 DNA follows: TGCGCCAGCAGCACCTTTACAGGGGGTGGGGAAAAACTGTTTTTT. Encoded protein: CASSTFTGGGEKLFF.